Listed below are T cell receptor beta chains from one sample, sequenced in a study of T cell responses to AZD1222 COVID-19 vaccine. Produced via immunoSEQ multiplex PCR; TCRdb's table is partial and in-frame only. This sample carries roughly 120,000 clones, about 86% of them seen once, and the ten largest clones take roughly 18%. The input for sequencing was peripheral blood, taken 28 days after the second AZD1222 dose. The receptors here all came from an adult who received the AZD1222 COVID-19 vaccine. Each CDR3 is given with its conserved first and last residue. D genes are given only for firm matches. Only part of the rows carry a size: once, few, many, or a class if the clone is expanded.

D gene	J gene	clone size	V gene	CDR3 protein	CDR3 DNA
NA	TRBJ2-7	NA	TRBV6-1	CASSEADRAYEQYF	TGTGCCAGCAGTGAAGCTGACAGAGCCTACGAGCAGTACTTC
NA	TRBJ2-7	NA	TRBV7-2	CASRQAGGGTYEQYF	TGTGCCAGCAGGCAGGCAGGGGGGGGGACCTACGAGCAGTACTTC
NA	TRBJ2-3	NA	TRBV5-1	CASSLGPTYATISTDTQYF	TGCGCCAGCAGCTTGGGACCGACATACGCGACCATATCCACAGATACGCAGTATTTT
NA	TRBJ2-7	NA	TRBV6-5	CASSTTGTHYEQYF	TGTGCCAGCAGTACCACAGGGACCCACTACGAGCAGTACTTC
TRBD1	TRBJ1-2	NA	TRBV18	CASSPDRGNGYTF	TGTGCCAGCTCACCTGACAGGGGGAATGGCTACACCTTC
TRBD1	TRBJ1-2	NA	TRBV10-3	CAISEGDRGTF	TGTGCCATCAGTGAGGGCGACAGGGGCACCTTC
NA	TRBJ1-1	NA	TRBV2	CASSEALMGEAFF	TGTGCCAGCAGTGAAGCGCTTATGGGTGAAGCTTTCTTT
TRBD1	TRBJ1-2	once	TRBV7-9	CASSTGTAGYTF	TGTGCCAGCAGCACTGGGACAGCGGGCTACACCTTC
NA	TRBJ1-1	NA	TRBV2	CASRAFWDTEAFF	TGTGCCAGCAGAGCCTTCTGGGACACTGAAGCTTTCTTT
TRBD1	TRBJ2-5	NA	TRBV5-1	CASSGGTGGLETQYF	TGCGCCAGCAGCGGCGGGACAGGGGGCTTGGAGACCCAGTACTTC
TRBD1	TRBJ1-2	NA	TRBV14	CASSQARTGGEGYTF	TGTGCCAGCAGCCAAGCCCGGACAGGGGGAGAAGGCTACACCTTC
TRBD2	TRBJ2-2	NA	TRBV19	CASRLGRAGELFF	TGTGCCAGTAGATTGGGGAGGGCCGGGGAGCTGTTTTTT
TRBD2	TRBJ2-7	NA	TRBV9	CASSASTSGSYEQYF	TGTGCCAGCAGCGCGTCGACTAGCGGGAGTTACGAGCAGTACTTC
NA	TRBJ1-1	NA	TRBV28	CASWPTAAMNTEAFF	TGTGCCAGTTGGCCTACCGCCGCGATGAACACTGAAGCTTTCTTT
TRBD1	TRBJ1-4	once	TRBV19	CASRPGTGGNEKLFF	TGTGCCAGTAGGCCCGGGACAGGTGGTAATGAAAAACTGTTTTTT
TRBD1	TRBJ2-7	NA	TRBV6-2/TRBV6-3	CASSRLGQGAYEQYF	TGTGCCAGCAGTCGACTCGGACAGGGGGCTTACGAGCAGTACTTC
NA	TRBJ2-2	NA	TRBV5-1	CASSLTGNNGELFF	TGCGCCAGCAGCTTGACAGGGAACAACGGGGAGCTGTTTTTT
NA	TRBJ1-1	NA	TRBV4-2	CASSQDFATQNTEAFF	TGTGCCAGCAGCCAAGATTTTGCGACACAGAACACTGAAGCTTTCTTT
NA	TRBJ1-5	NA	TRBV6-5	CASGNGGNNQPQHF	TGTGCCAGTGGAAATGGGGGTAACAATCAGCCCCAGCATTTT
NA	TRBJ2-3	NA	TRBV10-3	CAISEGEDTQYF	TGTGCCATCAGTGAGGGGGAAGATACGCAGTATTTT
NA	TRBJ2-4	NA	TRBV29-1	CSVSPEWGIQYF	TGCAGCGTTAGTCCGGAATGGGGCATTCAGTACTTC
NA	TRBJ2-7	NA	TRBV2	CASSEDGWGAGNEQYF	TGTGCCAGCAGTGAAGACGGATGGGGGGCCGGGAACGAGCAGTACTTC
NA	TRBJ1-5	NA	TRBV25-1	CASSEPGTDQPQHF	TGTGCCAGCAGTGAACCTGGGACGGACCAGCCCCAGCATTTT
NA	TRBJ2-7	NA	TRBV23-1	CASSHPRGFSRYEQYF	TGCGCCAGCAGTCACCCCCGGGGCTTTTCGAGGTACGAGCAATACTTC
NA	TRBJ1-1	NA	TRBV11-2	CASSSWDVRTNTEAFF	TGTGCCAGCAGCTCATGGGATGTAAGAACGAACACTGAAGCTTTCTTT
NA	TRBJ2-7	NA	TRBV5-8	CASSLVGLSVEQYF	TGTGCCAGCAGCTTGGTCGGGCTTTCCGTCGAGCAGTACTTC
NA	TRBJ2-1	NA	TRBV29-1	CSVVVPGRYNEQFF	TGCAGCGTTGTGGTGCCGGGTCGGTACAATGAGCAGTTCTTC
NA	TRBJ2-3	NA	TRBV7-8	CASSLEVGGGGDTQYF	TGTGCCAGCAGCTTAGAAGTGGGAGGGGGCGGAGATACGCAGTATTTT
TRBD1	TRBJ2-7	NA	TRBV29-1	CSAKYRGSYEQYF	TGCAGCGCCAAATACAGGGGGTCCTACGAGCAGTACTTC
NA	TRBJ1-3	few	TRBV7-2	CASSWGAGNTIYF	TGTGCCAGCAGCTGGGGGGCTGGAAACACCATATATTTT
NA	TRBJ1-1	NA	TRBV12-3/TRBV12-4	CASSLGTYTEAFF	TGTGCCAGCAGTTTAGGGACCTACACTGAAGCTTTCTTT
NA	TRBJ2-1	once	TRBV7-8	CASRHGRVRQEQFF	TGTGCCAGCAGGCACGGACGCGTACGGCAAGAGCAGTTCTTC
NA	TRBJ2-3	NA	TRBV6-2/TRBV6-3	CASSQTGLEQYF	TGTGCCAGCAGCCAAACAGGGTTGGAGCAGTATTTT
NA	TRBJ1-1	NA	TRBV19	CASILGIDAFF	TGTGCCAGTATACTAGGGATTGACGCTTTCTTT
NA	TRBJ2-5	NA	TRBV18	CASSPGSEQGSQETQYF	TGTGCCAGCTCACCCGGGAGCGAACAGGGATCCCAAGAGACCCAGTACTTC
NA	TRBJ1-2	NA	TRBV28	CASSHTENYGYTF	TGTGCCAGCAGTCATACAGAGAACTATGGCTACACCTTC
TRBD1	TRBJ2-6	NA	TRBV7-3	CASSLLQGASGANVLTF	TGTGCCAGCAGCTTGTTACAGGGGGCTTCAGGGGCCAACGTCCTGACTTTC
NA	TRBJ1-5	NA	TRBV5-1	CASSLQGNSNQPQHF	TGCGCCAGCAGCTTACAGGGAAATAGCAATCAGCCCCAGCATTTT
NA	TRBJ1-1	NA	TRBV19	CASSSGFTEAFF	TGTGCCAGTAGTTCAGGGTTCACTGAAGCTTTCTTT
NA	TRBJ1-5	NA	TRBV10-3	CAISVEGSNQPQHF	TGTGCCATCAGTGTCGAGGGTAGCAATCAGCCCCAGCATTTT
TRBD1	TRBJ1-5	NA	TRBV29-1	CSVGDRENQPQHF	TGCAGCGTTGGAGACAGGGAGAATCAGCCCCAGCATTTT
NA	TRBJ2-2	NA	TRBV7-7	CASSFSGNTGELFF	TGTGCCAGCAGCTTCTCTGGGAACACCGGGGAGCTGTTTTTT
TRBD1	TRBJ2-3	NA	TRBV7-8	CASSRTGVRSDTQYF	TGTGCCAGCAGTCGGACAGGGGTAAGGTCAGATACGCAGTATTTT
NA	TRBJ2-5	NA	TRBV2	CATNWGGKETQYF	TGTGCCACCAATTGGGGGGGCAAAGAGACCCAGTACTTC